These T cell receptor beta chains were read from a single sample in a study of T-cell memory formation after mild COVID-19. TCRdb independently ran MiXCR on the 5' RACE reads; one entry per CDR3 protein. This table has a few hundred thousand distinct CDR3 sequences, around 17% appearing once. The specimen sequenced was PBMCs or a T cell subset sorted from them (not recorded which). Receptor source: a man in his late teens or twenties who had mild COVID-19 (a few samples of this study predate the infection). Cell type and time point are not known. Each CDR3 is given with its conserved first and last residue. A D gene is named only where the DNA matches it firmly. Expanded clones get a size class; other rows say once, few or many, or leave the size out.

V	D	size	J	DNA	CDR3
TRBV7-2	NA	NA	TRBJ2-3	TGTGCCAGCAGCTTACAGGGGTGGGATACGCAGTATTTT	CASSLQGWDTQYF
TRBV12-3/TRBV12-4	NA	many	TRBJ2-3	TGTGCCAGCAGTTTGTCCTCCACAGATACGCAGTATTTT	CASSLSSTDTQYF
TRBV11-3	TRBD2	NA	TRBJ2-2	TGTGCCAGCAGCTTAGGGACTAGCAGCGCGAACACCGGGGAGCTGTTTTTT	CASSLGTSSANTGELFF
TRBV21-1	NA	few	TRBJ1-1	TGTGCCAGCAACCAAGTAAGAGGGTTGTATCCCATGAACACTGAAGCTTTCTTT	CASNQVRGLYPMNTEAFF
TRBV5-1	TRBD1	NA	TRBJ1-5	TGCGCCAGCAGCTTCGAGGGGGCGGGTCAGCCCCAGCATTTT	CASSFEGAGQPQHF
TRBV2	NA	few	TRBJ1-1	TGTGCCAGCAGTGAAGGCAGGGTAGGGACTGAAGCTTTCTTT	CASSEGRVGTEAFF
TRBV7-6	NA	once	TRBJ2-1	TGTGCCAGCAGCGAATCCCTAGGGGTTGTGGGGGCGGGGAGTGAGCAGTTCTTC	CASSESLGVVGAGSEQFF
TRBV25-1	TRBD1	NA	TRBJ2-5	TGTGCCAGCAGTAGACAGGGGTGGGAAGAGACCCAGTACTTC	CASSRQGWEETQYF
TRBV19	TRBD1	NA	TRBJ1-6	TGTGCCAGTACGACAGGGGCTTCACCCCTCCACTTT	CASTTGASPLHF
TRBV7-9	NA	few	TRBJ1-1	TGTGCCAGCAGCTTATCCGCCATGAACACTGAAGCTTTCTTT	CASSLSAMNTEAFF
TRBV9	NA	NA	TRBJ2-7	TGTGCCAGCAGCGTAGATCCGGGGTCGGAAACCTACGAGCAGTACTTC	CASSVDPGSETYEQYF
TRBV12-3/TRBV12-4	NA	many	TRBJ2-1	TGTGCCAGCAGTTTAAGCACCTACAATGAGCAGTTCTTC	CASSLSTYNEQFF
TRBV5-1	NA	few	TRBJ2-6	TGCGCCAGCAGCTTCTCCGGGGGTTCTGGGGCCAACGTCCTGACTTTC	CASSFSGGSGANVLTF
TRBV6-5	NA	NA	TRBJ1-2	TGTGCCAGCAGTCTAGCGATTAACAGGGGCTACACCTTC	CASSLAINRGYTF
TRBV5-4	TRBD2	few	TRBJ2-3	TGTGCCAGCAGCTCTAGGGAACTAGCGGGGGCGGATACGCAGTATTTT	CASSSRELAGADTQYF
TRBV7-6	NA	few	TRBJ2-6	TGTGCCAGCAGTCTTACAGGGTATCCCCCGTCTGGGGCCAACGTCCTGACTTTC	CASSLTGYPPSGANVLTF
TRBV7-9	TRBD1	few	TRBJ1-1	TGTGCCAGCAGCCACTGGGACAGGGAGTTGTACACTGAAGCTTTCTTT	CASSHWDRELYTEAFF
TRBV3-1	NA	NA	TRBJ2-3	TGTGCCAGCAGCCAAGATCGGACTCATACGCAGTATTTT	CASSQDRTHTQYF
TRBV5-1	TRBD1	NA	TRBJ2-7	TGCGCCAGCAGCTTCGGGCAGGGGGTCCCCTACGAGCAGTACTTC	CASSFGQGVPYEQYF
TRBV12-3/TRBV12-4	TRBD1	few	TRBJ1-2	TGTGCCAGCAGTCCCGGGACAGACCACCCCTATGGCTACACCTTC	CASSPGTDHPYGYTF
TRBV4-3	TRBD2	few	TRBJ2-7	TGCGCCAGCAGCGCGCAACTAGCGGGGGACCCCTACGAGCAGTACTTC	CASSAQLAGDPYEQYF
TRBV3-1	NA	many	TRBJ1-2	TGTGCCAGCAGCCAACAGGGAGGCTATGGCTACACCTTC	CASSQQGGYGYTF
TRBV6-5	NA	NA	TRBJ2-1	TGTGCCAGCTTAAGTTACGCGGGGCCTTCGCCCAATGAGCAGTTCTTC	CASLSYAGPSPNEQFF
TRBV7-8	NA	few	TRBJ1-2	TGTGCCAGCAGCCCACGAGCGGGGGCTTTTAATGGCTACACCTTC	CASSPRAGAFNGYTF
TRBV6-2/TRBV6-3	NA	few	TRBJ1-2	TGTGCCAGCAGTTACGCAGGAGTAATGGTCGGCTACACCTTC	CASSYAGVMVGYTF
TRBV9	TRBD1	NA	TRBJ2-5	TGTGCCAGCAGCGCCGCCGGGACAGGCCTTCAAGAGACCCAGTACTTC	CASSAAGTGLQETQYF
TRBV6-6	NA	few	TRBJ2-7	TGTGCCAGCAGTTACGGGGGGCAGGGCGAGCAGTACTTC	CASSYGGQGEQYF
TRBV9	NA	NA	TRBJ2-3	TGTGCCAGCAGCGTAGGATACACAGATACGCAGTATTTT	CASSVGYTDTQYF